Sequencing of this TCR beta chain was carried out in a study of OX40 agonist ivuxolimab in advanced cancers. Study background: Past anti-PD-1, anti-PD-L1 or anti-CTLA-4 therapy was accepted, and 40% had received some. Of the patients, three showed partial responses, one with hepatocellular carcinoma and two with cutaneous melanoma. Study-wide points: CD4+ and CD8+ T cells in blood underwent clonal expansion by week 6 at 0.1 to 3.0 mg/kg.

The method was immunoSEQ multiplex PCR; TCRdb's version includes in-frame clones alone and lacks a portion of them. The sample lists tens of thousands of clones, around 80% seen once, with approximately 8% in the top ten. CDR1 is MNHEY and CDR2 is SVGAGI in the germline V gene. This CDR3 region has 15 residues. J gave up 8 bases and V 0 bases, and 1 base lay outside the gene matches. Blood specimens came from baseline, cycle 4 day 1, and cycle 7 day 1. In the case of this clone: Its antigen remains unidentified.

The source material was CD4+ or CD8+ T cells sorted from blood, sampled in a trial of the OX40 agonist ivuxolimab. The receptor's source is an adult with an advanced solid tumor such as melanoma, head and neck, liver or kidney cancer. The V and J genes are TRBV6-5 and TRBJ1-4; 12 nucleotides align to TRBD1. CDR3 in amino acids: CASSYSGQGAEKLFF. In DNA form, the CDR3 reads TGTGCCAGCAGTTACTCGGGACAGGGGGCAGAAAAACTGTTTTTT.